This entry features one T cell receptor (beta chain) sequence. The sample comes from a study of blood T cell repertoires in COVID-19. The protocol was immunoSEQ multiplex PCR, while the TCRdb copy is restricted to in-frame clones and leaves out a portion. The repertoire consists of roughly 120,000 clones, with roughly 90% occurring once and the leading ten covering 4% to 5%. Germline CDR1 and CDR2: SQVTM and ANQGSEA. CDR3 length: 15 residues. Germline trimming cut 4 bases from V and 6 bases from J; bases unmatched to any gene: 14. Input material: peripheral blood. The TCR originated in a man aged 55 to 69 with COVID-19, enrolled during active disease. This chain joins TRBV29-1 and TRBJ1-2; 7 bases fit TRBD1. CDR3 protein: CSVALQGWGFNGYTF. CDR3 coding DNA: TGCAGCGTTGCCCTACAGGGGTGGGGGTTTAATGGCTACACCTTC.